The 30 T cell receptor beta chains given below trace back to one sample, sequenced in a study of T cell responses to AZD1222 COVID-19 vaccine. Produced via immunoSEQ multiplex PCR; TCRdb's table is partial and in-frame only. The sample has 95,000 or so clones, approximately 93% seen once. The source material was peripheral blood, sampled 28 days after the second AZD1222 dose. These receptors all stem from an adult who received the AZD1222 COVID-19 vaccine.

This clone was picked up a small number of times. The V gene is TRBV10-1, the J gene TRBJ2-7; 7 nucleotides line up with TRBD2. This CDR3 has 13 residues. V trimming: 3 bases; J trimming: 5 bases; junction bases outside the gene matches: 4. Per germline, CDR1 WNHNN and CDR2 SYGVQD (reference sequence). As DNA, the CDR3 is TGCGCCAGCAGTGAAGGGACTACTGACGAGCAGTACTTC. This gives the protein CASSEGTTDEQYF.

The rearrangement links TRBV9 to TRBJ1-1, with D unresolved. Germline V gene lookup returns CDR1 SGDLS and CDR2 YYNGEE. V was clipped by 0 bases and J by 1 base, with 4 bases between them. The CDR3 is 13 amino acids. The CDR3 loop reads CASSVGSNTEAFF. CDR3 nucleotide sequence: TGTGCCAGCAGCGTAGGATCGAACACTGAAGCTTTCTTT.

This chain uses TRBV6-2 or TRBV6-3 with TRBJ2-3; D not certain. Germline CDR1 MNHEY, CDR2 SVGEGT. V lost 5 bases, J lost 3 bases, and 6 bases lay in between. This CDR3 is built from 12 residues. CDR3 bases: TGTGCCAGCAGTCCGGCGACAGATACGCAGTATTTT. The encoded protein is CASSPATDTQYF.

The chain combines TRBV5-4 with TRBJ1-1, with 12 nucleotides matching TRBD1. CDR3 length: 16 amino acids. The germline V gene encodes CDR1 SGHNT and CDR2 YYREEE (reference sequence). The junction had 9 bases not matched to a gene; V was cut back by 3 bases and J by 6 bases. CDR3 bases: TGTGCCAGCAGCTGGCCCCCGGGGACAGGGGGCCCTGAAGCTTTCTTT. It codes for CASSWPPGTGGPEAFF.

This chain links TRBV5-1 with TRBJ2-6; no clear D. The V and J ends lost 4 bases and 2 bases respectively, with 13 bases between them. This CDR3 region has 16 residues. From germline, CDR1 is SGHRS and CDR2 YFSETQ. CDR3 region: CASSPAVGAGANVLTF. CDR3 nucleotides: TGCGCCAGCAGCCCCGCTGTCGGTGCTGGGGCCAACGTCCTGACTTTC.

The rearrangement links TRBV9 to TRBJ2-2; tentatively, D is TRBD2 (6 bases). CDR1 SGDLS and CDR2 YYNGEE come from the germline V gene. This CDR3 region has 17 residues. Trimming shortened V by 0 bases and J by 0 bases, and 12 bases separated the two germline ends. Written as DNA, the CDR3 is TGTGCCAGCAGCGTAGTGGGGAGCGGGTCGAACACCGGGGAGCTGTTTTTT. This gives the protein CASSVVGSGSNTGELFF.

This chain connects TRBV7-2 to TRBJ2-3; D is possibly TRBD2 (6 bases). Trimming left V 4 bases short and J 8 bases short, with 10 bases between. CDR1 and CDR2 from the germline V gene are SGHTA and FQGNSA. The CDR3 contains 12 residues. CDR3 sequence (DNA): TGTGCCAGCAGCTCCCCGCGGGGTACGCAGTATTTT. Protein sequence: CASSSPRGTQYF.

The rearrangement uses TRBV30 and TRBJ1-5; 8 bases agree with TRBD1. Germline assignment: CDR1 GTSNPN and CDR2 SVGIG (reference sequence). Unmatched junction bases numbered 5, after V lost 3 bases and J lost 4 bases. The CDR3 consists of 14 residues. CDR3 in amino acids: CAWRDRVGNQPQHF. Written as DNA, the CDR3 is TGTGCCTGGAGGGACAGGGTAGGGAATCAGCCCCAGCATTTT.

This chain uses TRBV20-1 with TRBJ1-6; weak D call: TRBD1 (5 bases). The CDR3 has 14 amino acids. Looked up from germline, CDR1 is DFQATT and CDR2 is SNEGSKA (reference sequence). V was shortened by 3 bases and J by 5 bases, with 11 bases between the two germline ends. The chain's CDR3 is CSASWTSHNSPLHF. For the CDR3, the DNA is TGCAGTGCTAGTTGGACATCGCATAATTCACCCCTCCACTTT.

The chain joins TRBV5-1 to TRBJ2-7; no clear D gene. Germline CDR1 and CDR2: SGHRS and YFSETQ. Trimming removed 4 bases from V and 7 bases from J, with 9 bases in between. This CDR3 is 11 amino acids long. CDR3 amino acids: CASSPGTEQYF. In DNA form, the CDR3 reads TGCGCCAGCAGCCCCGGTACAGAGCAGTACTTC.

This clone was seen more than once but under ten times. The rearrangement uses TRBV27 and TRBJ2-5; D remains ambiguous. CDR3 length: 15 amino acids. V was trimmed by 2 bases and J by 5 bases, leaving 15 bases between them. Germline V gives CDR1 MNHEY, CDR2 SMNVEV (reference sequence). The CDR3 DNA sequence: TGTGCCAGCAGTTTACAGGAAACCCCGAGGGAGACCCAGTACTTC. Protein: CASSLQETPRETQYF.

The rearrangement joins TRBV10-3 to TRBJ2-3, with 7 nucleotides matching TRBD1. The length of the CDR3 is 16 residues. V was clipped by 4 bases and J by 4 bases; unmatched bases: 11. Germline V gene lookup returns CDR1 ENHRY and CDR2 SYGVKD. CDR3 nucleotide sequence: TGTGCCATCAGTGGAGGGCTGACAGGGACCGCAGATACGCAGTATTTT. Translation: CAISGGLTGTADTQYF.

The V call is TRBV27, the J call TRBJ1-1; D may be TRBD1 (5 bases). The V and J ends lost 5 bases and 1 base respectively, with 17 bases between them. CDR3 length: 16 amino acids. Germline assignment: CDR1 MNHEY and CDR2 SMNVEV (reference sequence). The DNA of the CDR3 is TGTGCCAGCAGTCCCCACGACAGACCTTCGAACACTGAAGCTTTCTTT. It codes for CASSPHDRPSNTEAFF.

This chain joins TRBV5-1 and TRBJ2-1, with 13 bases fitting TRBD2. Germline assignment: CDR1 SGHRS and CDR2 YFSETQ. With 3 bases clipped from V and 10 bases from J, the junction kept 4 bases outside the gene matches. The CDR3 extends over 14 amino acids. DNA of the CDR3: TGCGCCAGCAGCTCCCCGGGACTAGCGGGAGAGCAGTTCTTC. This sequence encodes CASSSPGLAGEQFF.

The chain combines TRBV29-1 with TRBJ2-3; D gene unclear. V was pared by 2 bases and J by 2 bases, with 8 bases between. The CDR3 is 13 amino acids. From germline, CDR1 is SQVTM and CDR2 ANQGSEA. The CDR3 DNA is TGCAGCGTTGAACTGACCTCCACAGATACGCAGTATTTT. This sequence encodes CSVELTSTDTQYF.

This chain uses TRBV7-3 with TRBJ2-5, with D perhaps TRBD2 (6 bases). Trimming took off 6 bases at V and 5 bases at J, with 13 bases between the two ends. Germline CDR1 SGHTA, CDR2 FQGTGA. The CDR3 is 13 amino acids. The CDR3, as DNA: TGTGCCAGCAGTCCGCCGGGAGAGGAGACCCAGTACTTC. Encoded protein: CASSPPGEETQYF.

This chain joins TRBV6-5 and TRBJ1-5, with D maybe TRBD1 (5 bases). The CDR3 covers 14 residues. V lost 6 bases and J 7 bases, leaving 16 bases between the germline ends. The germline CDR1 and CDR2 sequences are MNHEY and SVGAGI. The CDR3 sequence: CASRRDGGGQPQHF. CDR3 sequence (DNA): TGTGCCAGCAGAAGGGACGGGGGAGGGCAGCCCCAGCATTTT.

The chain uses TRBV2 and TRBJ1-2, with D tentatively TRBD1 (5 bases). With 5 bases removed from V and 6 bases from J, the gap between germline ends came to 7 bases. CDR1 and CDR2 (germline): SNHLY, FYNNEI. The CDR3 runs to 11 residues. CDR3 protein: CASSSGNGYTF. In DNA, the CDR3 is TGTGCCAGCAGTTCAGGGAATGGCTACACCTTC.

This chain links TRBV12-5 with TRBJ2-1, with 15 bases aligning to TRBD2. Germline V lookup: CDR1 LGHNT, CDR2 FRNRAP. The trim removed 1 base at V and 8 bases at J, leaving 6 bases unmatched. This CDR3 is built from 17 residues. The CDR3 sequence is CASGLARTSGRGHEQFF. CDR3 sequence (DNA): TGTGCTAGTGGTTTGGCCCGGACTAGCGGGAGGGGGCATGAGCAGTTCTTC.

The chain has TRBV10-3 and TRBJ1-1; D unresolved. CDR1 is ENHRY, CDR2 SYGVKD, per germline. The CDR3 spans 15 residues. Trimming took off 2 bases at V and 4 bases at J, with 14 bases between the two ends. The CDR3: CAISEGIGRSTEAFF. In DNA, the CDR3 is TGTGCCATCAGTGAGGGGATAGGGAGGAGCACTGAAGCTTTCTTT.

V is TRBV30 and J is TRBJ1-4; D unclear. The V end lost 2 bases, the J end lost 7 bases, and 11 bases lay between the germline ends. CDR3 length: 13 amino acids. Germline V gene lookup returns CDR1 GTSNPN and CDR2 SVGIG (reference sequence). The CDR3: CAWSREVVEKLFF. CDR3 bases: TGTGCCTGGAGTCGAGAAGTGGTTGAAAAACTGTTTTTT.

This sequence joins TRBV5-6 and TRBJ1-2, with a tentative D call TRBD1 (6 bases). Germline V lookup: CDR1 SGHDT, CDR2 YYEEEE. CDR3 length equals 16 residues. V was pared by 1 base and J by 2 bases, with 15 bases between. CDR3: CASSLLGAAINYGYTF. Here the CDR3 DNA reads TGTGCCAGCAGCTTGCTGGGGGCAGCCATAAACTATGGCTACACCTTC.

The V and J genes are TRBV6-5 and TRBJ2-7; TRBD1 matches 7 bases. The CDR3 runs to 12 residues. Unmatched junction bases numbered 4, after V lost 6 bases and J lost 5 bases. The germline V gene has CDR1 MNHEY and CDR2 SVGAGI. Here the CDR3 DNA reads TGTGCCAGCAGAAGCGACAGGGACGAGCAGTACTTC. Translating it yields CASRSDRDEQYF.

The chain carries TRBV6-5 and TRBJ1-2; D call uncertain. From germline, CDR1 is MNHEY and CDR2 SVGAGI. This CDR3 spans 13 amino acids. V lost 8 bases and J 3 bases, leaving 13 bases between the germline ends. CDR3 DNA sequence: TGTGCCAGCTCCCTGGACGGGTACTATGGCTACACCTTC. Amino acids: CASSLDGYYGYTF.

The rearrangement joins TRBV5-4 to TRBJ2-5, with D perhaps assigned TRBD1 or TRBD2 (5 bases each). V was trimmed by 3 bases and J by 5 bases, leaving 11 bases between them. The CDR3 runs 13 residues. Per germline, CDR1 SGHNT and CDR2 YYREEE (reference sequence). The chain's CDR3 is CASSWGTRETQYF. In DNA, the CDR3 is TGTGCCAGCAGCTGGGGGACGAGGGAGACCCAGTACTTC.

The chain has TRBV3-1 (or the pseudogene TRBV3-2) and TRBJ2-1; D perhaps matches TRBD2 (6 bases). The CDR3 extends over 16 amino acids. Germline V gives CDR1 LGHDT, CDR2 YNNKEL (reference sequence). Deletions cut 4 bases from V and 6 bases from J, with 19 bases between. The CDR3 is CASSRSGGSGVNEQFF. CDR3 in DNA: TGTGCCAGCAGCCGAAGTGGCGGTAGCGGAGTCAATGAGCAGTTCTTC.

The chain recombines TRBV6-5 with TRBJ1-4, with 9 bases fitting TRBD1. The J segment lost 8 bases and the V segment lost 2 bases, leaving 6 bases of the junction unmatched. Germline CDR1 MNHEY, CDR2 SVGAGI. The CDR3 runs to 15 residues. The DNA for the CDR3 is TGTGCCAGCAGTTACACAGGGGGCTTGCGGGAAAAACTGTTTTTT. This gives the protein CASSYTGGLREKLFF.

The chain combines TRBV7-8 with TRBJ1-1, with D maybe TRBD1 (6 bases). The germline V and J ends were trimmed by 6 bases and 1 base, with 9 bases remaining between them. Per the germline V gene, CDR1 is SGHVS and CDR2 is FQNEAQ. The CDR3 totals 13 residues. The CDR3 sequence: CASRADRNTEAFF. CDR3 nucleotides: TGTGCCAGCAGGGCGGACAGGAACACTGAAGCTTTCTTT.

The V gene is TRBV19, the J gene TRBJ1-2; 9 bases map to TRBD1. After removal of 5 bases from V and 9 bases from J, the junction contained 13 bases not matched to a gene. The CDR3 loop spans 15 amino acids. The V gene's germline CDR1 is LNHDA and CDR2 SQIVND (reference sequence). CDR3 in amino acids: CASSFLPGQGMRYTF. Here the CDR3 DNA reads TGTGCCAGTAGTTTCTTACCCGGACAGGGGATGCGCTACACCTTC.

This chain connects TRBV21-1 to TRBJ2-3; the DNA was not used to check the table's D call, TRBD2. TRBV21-1 is a documented pseudogene. CDR3 length: 19 amino acids. The CDR3 loop is CASSKFIKTTLDCTDTQYF. CDR3 bases: TGTGCCAGCAGCAAGTTTATCAAAACAACACTGGACTGCACAGATACGCAGTATTTT.